The 8 T cell receptor beta chains below all came from one sample that was sequenced in a study of CD8+CD57+ T cells in acquired aplastic anemia. Previously, flow cytometry had revealed CD8+CD57+ cell expansion in the patients chosen for sequencing. TCR beta VDJ and CDR3 profiling used genomic DNA as template. TCRdb re-called the reads through MiXCR, storing one row per CDR3 protein. The repertoire has 150,000 or so distinct CDR3 sequences, around 48% of them found once; the top ten carry more than 0.95%. Material for sequencing was sorted CD4+, CD8+, or CD8+CD57+ T cells (not recorded which) from PBMCs. All receptors derive from a human donor with aplastic anemia.

This chain joins TRBV10-1 and TRBJ2-7; 10 bases line up with TRBD1. V was pared by 4 bases and J by 13 bases, with 13 bases of the junction left unmatched. The germline gives CDR1 WNHNN, CDR2 SYGVQD (reference sequence). The CDR3 spans 14 residues. CDR3 amino acids: CASSATLLTGGLYF. CDR3 nucleotides: TGCGCCAGCAGTGCCACGTTATTGACAGGGGGCCTATACTTC.

This clonotype was observed a handful of times. The rearrangement uses TRBV5-6 and TRBJ2-7; D remains unclear. This CDR3 has 12 residues. V gave up 4 bases and J gave up 5 bases, with 10 bases separating them. Germline CDR1 and CDR2: SGHDT and YYEEEE. The CDR3 reads CASSLVSNEQYF. The DNA of the CDR3 is TGTGCCAGCAGCCTGGTTTCGAACGAGCAGTACTTC.

The table lists this clonotype with a few counts. The chain employs TRBV7-9 and TRBJ2-1; D is unresolved. This CDR3 is 11 amino acids long. Per the germline V gene, CDR1 is SEHNR and CDR2 is FQNEAQ (reference sequence). The germline V and J ends were trimmed by 5 bases and 7 bases, with 6 bases remaining between them. The CDR3 nucleotides read TGTGCCAGCAGCGGACGTAATGAGCAGTTCTTC. Translating it yields CASSGRNEQFF.

As DNA, the CDR3 is TGCAGTGCTAGAGTAACAACTGGAAACACCATATATTTT. It translates to CSARVTTGNTIYF. The chain employs TRBV20-1 and TRBJ1-3; D remains unclear. Germline loops: CDR1 DFQATT, CDR2 SNEGSKA (reference sequence). V was clipped by 1 base and J by 2 bases, with 6 bases between them. This CDR3 is 13 amino acids long.

This clonotype appeared many times. This chain joins TRBV6-5 and TRBJ1-6; D not resolved. Germline V lookup: CDR1 MNHEY, CDR2 SVGAGI. With 0 bases removed from V and 13 bases from J, the gap between germline ends came to 13 bases. The CDR3 contains 14 residues. This CDR3 reads CASSYSGRSQPLHF. Written as DNA, the CDR3 is TGTGCCAGCAGTTACTCCGGCCGATCTCAGCCCCTCCACTTT.

This rearrangement joins TRBV7-9 to TRBJ2-5; D uncertain. Germline V lookup: CDR1 SEHNR, CDR2 FQNEAQ (reference sequence). This CDR3 region has 12 residues. V lost 5 bases and J lost 6, with 10 bases in between. CDR3 protein: CASSQGIQTQYF. CDR3 in DNA: TGTGCCAGCAGCCAAGGGATCCAGACCCAGTACTTC.

This clonotype has ten or more counts. The rearrangement uses TRBV2 and TRBJ2-7, with D possibly TRBD1 on 5 matching bases. The germline CDR1 and CDR2 sequences are SNHLY and FYNNEI. Trimming removed 7 bases at V and 3 bases at J, with 16 bases between. The CDR3 is 14 residues long. DNA of the CDR3: TGTGCCAGCAACCATGACAGAACCAACTACGAGCAGTACTTC. As protein: CASNHDRTNYEQYF.

Concerning this clonotype itself: This may be a read error, as it is one base from a much larger clone. The conserved final phenylalanine or tryptophan is absent from the CDR3, which likely points to a read error. V and J are TRBV4-1 and TRBJ2-1; 11 bases line up with TRBD2. Germline V lookup: CDR1 MGHRA, CDR2 YSYEKL. V shed 2 bases and J 6 bases; nucleotides not matched to a gene: 6. This CDR3 is 16 amino acids long. Here the CDR3 reads CASSQRALAGGNEQFL. The CDR3 DNA is TGCGCCAGCAGCCAACGAGCGCTAGCGGGGGGCAATGAGCAGTTCCTC.